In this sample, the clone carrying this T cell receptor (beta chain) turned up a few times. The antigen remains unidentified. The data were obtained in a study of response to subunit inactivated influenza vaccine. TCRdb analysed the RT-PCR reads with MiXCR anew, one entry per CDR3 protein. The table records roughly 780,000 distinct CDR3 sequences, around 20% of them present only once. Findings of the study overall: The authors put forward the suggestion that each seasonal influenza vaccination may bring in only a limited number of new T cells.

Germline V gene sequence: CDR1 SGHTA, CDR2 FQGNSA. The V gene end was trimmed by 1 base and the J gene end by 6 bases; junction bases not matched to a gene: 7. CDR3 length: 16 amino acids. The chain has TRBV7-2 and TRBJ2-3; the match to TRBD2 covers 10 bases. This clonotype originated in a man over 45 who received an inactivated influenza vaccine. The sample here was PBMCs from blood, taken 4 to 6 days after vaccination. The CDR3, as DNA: TGTGCCAGCAGCTTAGTGGGTAGCGGGGGGTTTGATACGCAGTATTTT. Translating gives CASSLVGSGGFDTQYF.